These 17 T cell receptor beta chains share one sample of origin, sequenced in a study of cytomegalovirus exposure and HLA in healthy donors. PCR was performed using 60 Vbeta and 13 Jbeta primers. Profiled with immunoSEQ multiplex PCR; TCRdb holds only in-frame clones, not every one. The clone table shows about 88,000 clones, with the ten largest holding around 5%. The sample taken for sequencing was PBMCs. The receptors shown here come from a girl aged 5 to 17 in good health and CMV-seropositive.

The rearrangement uses TRBV7-7 and TRBJ2-5; weak D call: TRBD2 (5 bases). The germline CDR1 and CDR2 sequences are SSHAT and FNYEAQ (reference sequence). This CDR3 has 15 residues. V was pared by 1 base and J by 5 bases, with 14 bases between. CDR3 amino acids: CASSLERPPGETQYF. Written as DNA, the CDR3 is TGTGCCAGCAGCTTAGAGAGGCCTCCGGGGGAGACCCAGTACTTC.

The genes are TRBV19 and TRBJ2-7; D perhaps matches TRBD1 (6 bases). V was trimmed by 1 base and J by 2 bases, leaving 15 bases between them. This CDR3 is built from 16 residues. In germline, CDR1 is LNHDA, CDR2 SQIVND (reference sequence). In nucleotides, the CDR3 is TGTGCCAGTAGTATAGGCCTTCAGGGGAGCGCCTACGAGCAGTACTTC. Translation gives CASSIGLQGSAYEQYF.

This chain links TRBV5-4 with TRBJ1-2; D call uncertain. The germline V gene encodes CDR1 SGHNT and CDR2 YYREEE (reference sequence). The CDR3 runs 11 residues. V was shortened by 3 bases and J by 8 bases, with 8 bases between the two germline ends. The chain's CDR3 is CASSSDIGYTF. The CDR3 nucleotides read TGTGCCAGCAGCTCAGACATAGGCTACACCTTC.

J is TRBJ2-1 and V is TRBV4-2; 10 bases line up with TRBD2. Germline V CDR1 and CDR2: LGHNA, YNFKEQ. The J segment lost 4 bases and the V segment lost 4 bases, leaving 4 bases of the junction unmatched. There are 15 residues in the CDR3. CDR3 sequence: CASSPSSGGYNEQFF. The CDR3 coding sequence is TGTGCCAGCAGCCCATCTAGCGGGGGATACAATGAGCAGTTCTTC.

A word on this clone: Other DNA sequences in the sample encode the same CDR3. The V and J genes are TRBV6-1 and TRBJ2-6, with D unresolved. Between the trimmed V and J ends, which lost 1 base and 0 bases, there was a span of 4 bases. The CDR3 covers 15 residues. Germline V gene sequence: CDR1 MNHNS, CDR2 SASEGT. In DNA, the CDR3 is TGTGCCAGCAGTGAAGTTATCTCTGGGGCCAACGTCCTGACTTTC. Translated: CASSEVISGANVLTF.

J is TRBJ1-1 and V is TRBV4-1; TRBD1 matches 8 bases. Germline assignment: CDR1 MGHRA and CDR2 YSYEKL. V trimming: 3 bases; J trimming: 4 bases; junction bases outside the gene matches: 10. The CDR3 loop spans 16 amino acids. The CDR3 DNA is TGCGCCAGCAGCCACCCTCAGGGGGCGCCTAGCACTGAAGCTTTCTTT. Translating gives CASSHPQGAPSTEAFF.

This chain links TRBV7-3 with TRBJ1-1; D possibly corresponds to TRBD1 (6 bases). The V end lost 4 bases, the J end lost 6 bases, and 15 bases lay between the germline ends. This CDR3 has 14 amino acids. CDR1 and CDR2 from the germline V gene are SGHTA and FQGTGA. Here the CDR3 reads CASSSTGMAAEAFF. CDR3 sequence (DNA): TGTGCCAGCAGCTCCACAGGGATGGCTGCTGAAGCTTTCTTT.

The chain employs TRBV30 and TRBJ2-1; D is unclear. Germline V CDR1 and CDR2: GTSNPN, SVGIG (reference sequence). Trimming took off 2 bases at V and 2 bases at J, with 7 bases between the two ends. The length of the CDR3 is 13 residues. The CDR3: CAWSRSPYNEQFF. The CDR3 nucleotides are TGTGCCTGGAGTCGGTCACCCTACAATGAGCAGTTCTTC.

The chain is built from TRBV28 and TRBJ2-5; no clear D. This CDR3 region has 11 residues. V was cut by 7 bases and J by 5 bases, with 8 bases left in between. CDR1 and CDR2 from the germline V gene are MDHEN and SYDVKM. CDR3 in DNA: TGTGCCAGCACCCTCGGGGAGACCCAGTACTTC. Its protein is CASTLGETQYF.

This rearrangement joins TRBV6-5 to TRBJ2-1, with 7 bases fitting TRBD1. Germline-derived CDR1 and CDR2 are MNHEY and SVGAGI. The J segment lost 5 bases and the V segment lost 6 bases, leaving 7 bases of the junction unmatched. There are 14 residues in the CDR3. This CDR3 reads CASSTGQVNNEQFF. CDR3 nucleotides: TGTGCCAGCAGCACCGGACAGGTAAACAATGAGCAGTTCTTC.

The chain links TRBV29-1 to TRBJ2-1; the match to TRBD2 covers 12 bases. J was trimmed by 8 bases and V by 7 bases; bases with no gene match: 6. Germline loops: CDR1 SQVTM, CDR2 ANQGSEA. The CDR3 consists of 13 residues. The CDR3 here is CSGTSGVGDEQFF. The CDR3, as DNA: TGCAGCGGGACTAGCGGGGTAGGCGATGAGCAGTTCTTC.

The V call is TRBV27, the J call TRBJ1-4; 7 positions agree with TRBD1. The length of the CDR3 is 17 residues. The germline V gene has CDR1 MNHEY and CDR2 SMNVEV (reference sequence). The V gene end was trimmed by 2 bases and the J gene end by 3 bases; junction bases not matched to a gene: 9. CDR3 sequence (DNA): TGTGCCAGCAGTTTACTCACAGGGGTAGAAGCTAATGAAAAACTGTTTTTT. Residues: CASSLLTGVEANEKLFF.

V and J are TRBV6-1 and TRBJ2-1, with 9 bases matching TRBD2. The CDR3 runs to 16 residues. Germline V gene data show CDR1 as MNHNS and CDR2 as SASEGT. The junction had 9 bases not matched to a gene; V was cut back by 4 bases and J by 5 bases. CDR3 loop: CASSAGPGLAHNEQFF. CDR3 coding DNA: TGTGCCAGCAGTGCTGGGCCGGGACTAGCCCACAATGAGCAGTTCTTC.

The chain combines TRBV18 with TRBJ1-4; D may be TRBD1 (6 bases). CDR3 size: 15 residues. Germline V gene data show CDR1 as KGHSH and CDR2 as LQKENI. The germline V and J ends were trimmed by 5 bases and 7 bases, with 17 bases remaining between them. CDR3 bases: TGTGCCAGCTCATCTACATCCCAGGGGCTTGAAAAACTGTTTTTT. Translating it yields CASSSTSQGLEKLFF.

The chain uses TRBV7-3 and TRBJ2-3; D gene uncertain. The germline V gene encodes CDR1 SGHTA and CDR2 FQGTGA. Trimming pared 1 base from V and 2 bases from J, leaving 10 bases between. This CDR3 is 15 amino acids long. This chain's CDR3 is CASSLINEVTDTQYF. The CDR3 DNA follows: TGTGCCAGCAGCTTAATTAATGAGGTCACAGATACGCAGTATTTT.

The chain links TRBV11-2 to TRBJ2-2; D gene unclear. The length of the CDR3 is 13 residues. Germline lookup yields CDR1 SGHAT and CDR2 FQNNGV. V lost 5 bases and J 8 bases, leaving 12 bases between the germline ends. CDR3 bases: TGTGCCAGCAGCCCCCGTAGTCGAGGGGAGCTGTTTTTT. As protein: CASSPRSRGELFF.

The gene calls are TRBV5-1 and TRBJ1-1; D perhaps matches TRBD1 (5 bases). The CDR3 is made up of 14 amino acids. Trimming stripped 3 bases from V and 4 bases from J, with 13 bases between. Germline-derived CDR1 and CDR2 are SGHRS and YFSETQ. In DNA form, the CDR3 reads TGCGCCAGCAGCTCTCAGGGTGGCAGCACTGAAGCTTTCTTT. Its translation is CASSSQGGSTEAFF. Full variable domain (missing parts from reference TRBV5-1 and TRBJ1-1): KAGVTQTPRYLIKTRGQQVTLSCSPISGHRSVSWYQQTPGQGLQFLFEYFSETQRNKGNFPGRFSGRQFSNSRSEMNVSTLELGDSALYLCASSSQGGSTEAFFGQGTRLTVV.